The clone carrying this T cell receptor beta chain showed up just a few times. What it recognizes is unknown. Trimming removed 8 bases at V and 3 bases at J, with 14 bases between. This CDR3 contains 13 residues. CDR1 and CDR2 (germline): MDHEN, SYDVKM. This entry belongs to a study of breast tumors, draining lymph nodes, adjacent tissues. Axillary draining lymph nodes of breast cancer patients supplied the node samples. TCRdb called the multiplex PCR reads again in MiXCR, with one record for every CDR3 protein. The sample holds 120,000 or so distinct CDR3 sequences, 15% to 20% seen once. Points from the study as a whole: The lymph node origin of tumor T cells was framed as consistent with a hypothesis, not demonstrated.

The receptor comes from a female donor with breast cancer. Some clones in this sample may be carry-over from other donors' samples. The sample consisted of axillary lymph node tissue. The chain links TRBV28 to TRBJ2-7; D tentatively reads TRBD1 or TRBD2 (5 bases each). The chain's CDR3 is CASPRGADYEQYF. The CDR3 DNA sequence: TGTGCCAGCCCTAGGGGAGCGGACTACGAGCAGTACTTC. The variable domain in full, with the rest retrieved from reference TRBV28 and TRBJ2-7, is DVKVTQSSRYLVKRTGEKVFLECVQDMDHENMFWYRQDPGLGLRLIYFSYDVKMKEKGDIPEGYSVSREKKERFSLILESASTNQTSMYLCASPRGADYEQYFGPGTRLTVT.